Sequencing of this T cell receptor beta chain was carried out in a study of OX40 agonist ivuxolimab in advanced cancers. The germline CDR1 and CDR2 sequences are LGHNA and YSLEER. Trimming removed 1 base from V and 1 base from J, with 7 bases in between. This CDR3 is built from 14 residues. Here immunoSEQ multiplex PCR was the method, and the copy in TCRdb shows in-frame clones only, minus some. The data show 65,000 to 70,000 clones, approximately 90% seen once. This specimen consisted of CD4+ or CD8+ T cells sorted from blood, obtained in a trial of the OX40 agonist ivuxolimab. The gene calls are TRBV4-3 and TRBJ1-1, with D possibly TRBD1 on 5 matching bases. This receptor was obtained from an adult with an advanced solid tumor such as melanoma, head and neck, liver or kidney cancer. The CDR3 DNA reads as TGCGCCAGCAGCCAAGCAGGGACGAACACTGAAGCTTTCTTT. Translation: CASSQAGTNTEAFF.